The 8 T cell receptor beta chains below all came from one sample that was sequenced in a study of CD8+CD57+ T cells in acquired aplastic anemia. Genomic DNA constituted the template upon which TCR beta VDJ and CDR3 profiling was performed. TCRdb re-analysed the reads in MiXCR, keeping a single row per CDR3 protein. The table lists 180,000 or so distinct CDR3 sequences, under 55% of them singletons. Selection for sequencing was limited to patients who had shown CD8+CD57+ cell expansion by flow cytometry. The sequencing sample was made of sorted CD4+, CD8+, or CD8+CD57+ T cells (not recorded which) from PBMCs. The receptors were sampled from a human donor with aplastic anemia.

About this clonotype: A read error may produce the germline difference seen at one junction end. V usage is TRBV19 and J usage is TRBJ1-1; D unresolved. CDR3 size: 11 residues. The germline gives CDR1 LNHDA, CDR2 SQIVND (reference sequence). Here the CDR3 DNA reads TGTGCCGGTAGTATCGACTTTGAAGCTTCCTTT. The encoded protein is CAGSIDFEASF.

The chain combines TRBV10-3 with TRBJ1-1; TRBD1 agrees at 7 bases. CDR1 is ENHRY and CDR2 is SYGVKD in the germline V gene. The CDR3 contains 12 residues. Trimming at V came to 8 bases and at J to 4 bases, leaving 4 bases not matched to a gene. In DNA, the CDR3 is TGTGCCATCTGGACAGGTTCCACTGAAGCTTTCTTT. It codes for CAIWTGSTEAFF.

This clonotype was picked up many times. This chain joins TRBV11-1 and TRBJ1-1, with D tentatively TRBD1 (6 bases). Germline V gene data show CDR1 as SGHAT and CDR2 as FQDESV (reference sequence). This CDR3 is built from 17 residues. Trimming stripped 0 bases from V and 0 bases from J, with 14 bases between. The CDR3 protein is CASSLALRGGMNTEAFF. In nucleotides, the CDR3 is TGTGCCAGCAGCTTAGCGTTAAGGGGGGGGATGAACACTGAAGCTTTCTTT.

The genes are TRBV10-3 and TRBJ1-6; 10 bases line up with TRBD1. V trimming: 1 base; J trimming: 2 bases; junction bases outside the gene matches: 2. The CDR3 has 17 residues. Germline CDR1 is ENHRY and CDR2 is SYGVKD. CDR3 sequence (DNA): TGTGCCATCAGTGAGTTTGGACAGGGGGCCTATAATTCACCCCTCCACTTT. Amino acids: CAISEFGQGAYNSPLHF.

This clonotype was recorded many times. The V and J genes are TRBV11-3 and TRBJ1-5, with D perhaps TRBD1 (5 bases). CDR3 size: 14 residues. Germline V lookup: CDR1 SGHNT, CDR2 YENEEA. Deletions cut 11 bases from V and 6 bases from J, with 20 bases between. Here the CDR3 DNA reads TGTGCCGGACTGATGGGGGAGAGGGGTCAGCCCCAGCATTTT. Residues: CAGLMGERGQPQHF. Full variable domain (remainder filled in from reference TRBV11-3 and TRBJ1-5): EAGVVQSPRYKIIEKKQPVAFWCNPISGHNTLYWYLQNLGQGPELLIRYENEEAVDDSQLPKDRFSAERLKGVDSTLKIQPAELGDSAVYLCAGLMGERGQPQHFGDGTRLSIL.

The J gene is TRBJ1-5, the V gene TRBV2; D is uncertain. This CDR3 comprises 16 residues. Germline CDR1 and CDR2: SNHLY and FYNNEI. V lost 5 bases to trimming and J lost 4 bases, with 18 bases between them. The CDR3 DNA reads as TGTGCCAGCAGTTCTCAGGACGTAAGAGTTAATCAGCCCCAGCATTTT. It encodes CASSSQDVRVNQPQHF.

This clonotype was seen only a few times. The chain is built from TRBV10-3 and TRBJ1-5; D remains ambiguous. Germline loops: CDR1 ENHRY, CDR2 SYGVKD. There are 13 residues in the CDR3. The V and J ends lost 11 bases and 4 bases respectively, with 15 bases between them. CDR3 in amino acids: CASQPSSNQPQHF. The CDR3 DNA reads TGTGCCTCCCAACCGAGTTCGAATCAGCCCCAGCATTTT.

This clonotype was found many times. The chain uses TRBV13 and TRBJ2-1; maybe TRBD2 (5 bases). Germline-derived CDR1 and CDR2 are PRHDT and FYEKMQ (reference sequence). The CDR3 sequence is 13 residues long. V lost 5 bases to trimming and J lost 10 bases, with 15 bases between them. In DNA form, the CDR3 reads TGTGCCAGCAGCGGACGAGCGGCTGTGGAGCAGTTCTTC. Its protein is CASSGRAAVEQFF.